Following are 5 T cell receptor beta chains from one sample sequenced in a study of T-cell memory formation after mild COVID-19. In TCRdb, the 5' RACE reads were re-called with MiXCR into one record per CDR3 protein. The sample carries about 290,000 distinct CDR3 sequences, 15% recorded once. What was sequenced was PBMCs or a T cell subset sorted from them (not recorded which). These TCRs come from a man between 18 and 35 years old who had mild COVID-19 (a few samples of this study predate the infection). Cell type and time point are not known.

The chain is built from TRBV2 and TRBJ2-5; 11 bases agree with TRBD1. Germline values: CDR1 SNHLY, CDR2 FYNNEI. Unmatched junction bases numbered 6, after V lost 4 bases and J lost 2 bases. This CDR3 spans 16 amino acids. The DNA of the CDR3 is TGTGCCAGCAGTGCGATGTGGGACAGGGGGCAAGAGACCCAGTACTTC. Translation gives CASSAMWDRGQETQYF.

This clonotype has only a few counts. The chain has TRBV6-5 and TRBJ2-3; no reliable D call. The ends were cut back, 1 base at V and 0 bases at J, with 14 bases in the middle. Germline CDR1 is MNHEY and CDR2 is SVGAGI. The CDR3 consists of 17 residues. The CDR3 coding sequence is TGTGCCAGCAGTTACTTCCAGGCCGGAACTAGCACAGATACGCAGTATTTT. Translated: CASSYFQAGTSTDTQYF.

As DNA, the CDR3 is TGTGCCAGCAGCCAACGCCCTCAGGGGATTGGGGGCACAGATACGCAGTATTTT. It is translated as CASSQRPQGIGGTDTQYF. V and J are TRBV7-2 and TRBJ2-3, with D perhaps matching TRBD1 (6 bases). Germline assignment: CDR1 SGHTA and CDR2 FQGNSA. The CDR3 covers 18 residues. Trimming stripped 5 bases from V and 1 base from J, with 22 bases between.

The chain is built from TRBV6-2 or TRBV6-3 and TRBJ1-2; 8 nucleotides agree with TRBD1. Germline assignment: CDR1 MNHEY and CDR2 SVGEGT. This CDR3 is 12 amino acids long. Trimming at V came to 8 bases and at J to 4 bases, leaving 3 bases not matched to a gene. Written as DNA, the CDR3 is TGTGCCAGCGACAGGGGCGGCTATGGCTACACCTTC. Amino acids: CASDRGGYGYTF.

This clonotype has more than one count but fewer than ten. V and J are TRBV4-2 and TRBJ2-5, with a tentative D call TRBD1 (6 bases). The CDR3 extends over 15 amino acids. V was pared by 4 bases and J by 1 base, with 13 bases between. Germline V lookup: CDR1 LGHNA, CDR2 YNFKEQ. This chain's CDR3 is CASSRRPGAQETQYF. CDR3 nucleotide sequence: TGTGCCAGCAGCCGGAGGCCAGGGGCCCAAGAGACCCAGTACTTC.